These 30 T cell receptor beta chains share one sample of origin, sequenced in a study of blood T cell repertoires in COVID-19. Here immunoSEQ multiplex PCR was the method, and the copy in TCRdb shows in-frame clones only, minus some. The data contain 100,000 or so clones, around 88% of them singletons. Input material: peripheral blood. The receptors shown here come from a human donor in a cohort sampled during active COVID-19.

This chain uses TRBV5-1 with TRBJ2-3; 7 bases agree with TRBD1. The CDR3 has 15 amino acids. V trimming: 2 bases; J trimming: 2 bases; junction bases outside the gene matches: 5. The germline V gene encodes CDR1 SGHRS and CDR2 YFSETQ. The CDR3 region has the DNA TGCGCCAGCAGCTTACAGGGGCCTTACACAGATACGCAGTATTTT. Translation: CASSLQGPYTDTQYF.

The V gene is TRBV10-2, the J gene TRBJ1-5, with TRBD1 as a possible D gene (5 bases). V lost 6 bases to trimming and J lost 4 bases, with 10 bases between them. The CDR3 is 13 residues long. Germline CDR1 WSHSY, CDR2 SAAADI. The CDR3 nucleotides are TGCGCCAGCAGCGGGGGATTGAATCAGCCCCAGCATTTT. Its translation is CASSGGLNQPQHF.

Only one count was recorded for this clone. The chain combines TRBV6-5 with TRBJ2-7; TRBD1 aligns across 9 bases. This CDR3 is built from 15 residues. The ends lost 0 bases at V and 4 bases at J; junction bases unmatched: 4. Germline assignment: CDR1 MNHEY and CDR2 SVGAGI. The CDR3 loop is CASSYSGTGIYEQYF. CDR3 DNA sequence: TGTGCCAGCAGTTACTCAGGGACAGGGATTTACGAGCAGTACTTC.

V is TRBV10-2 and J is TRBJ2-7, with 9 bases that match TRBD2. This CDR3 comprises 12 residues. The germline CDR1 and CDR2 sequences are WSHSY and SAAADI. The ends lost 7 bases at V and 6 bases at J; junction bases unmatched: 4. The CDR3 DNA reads TGCGCCAGCACGGGGACTAGCCGCGAGCAGTACTTC. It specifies CASTGTSREQYF.

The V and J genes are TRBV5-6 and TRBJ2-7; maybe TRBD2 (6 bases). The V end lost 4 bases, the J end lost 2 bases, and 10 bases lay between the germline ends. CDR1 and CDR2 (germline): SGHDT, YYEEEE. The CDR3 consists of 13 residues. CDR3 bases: TGTGCCAGCAGCCCCGGAGGGCCCTACGAGCAGTACTTC. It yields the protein CASSPGGPYEQYF.

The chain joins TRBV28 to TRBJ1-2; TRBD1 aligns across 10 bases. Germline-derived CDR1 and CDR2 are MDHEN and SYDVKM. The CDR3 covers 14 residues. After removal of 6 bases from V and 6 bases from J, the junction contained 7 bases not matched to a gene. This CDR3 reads CASRSGTGVNGYTF. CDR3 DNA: TGTGCCAGCAGATCCGGGACAGGGGTGAATGGCTACACCTTC.

DNA of the CDR3: TGTGCCAGCAGCCAAGGGACAGGATCTGAAGCTTTCTTT. Translating gives CASSQGTGSEAFF. This sequence joins TRBV3-1 (or the pseudogene TRBV3-2) and TRBJ1-1, with 7 bases lining up with TRBD1. V was clipped by 1 base and J by 6 bases; unmatched bases: 2. The CDR3 spans 13 residues. Per germline, CDR1 LGHDT and CDR2 YNNKEL (reference sequence).

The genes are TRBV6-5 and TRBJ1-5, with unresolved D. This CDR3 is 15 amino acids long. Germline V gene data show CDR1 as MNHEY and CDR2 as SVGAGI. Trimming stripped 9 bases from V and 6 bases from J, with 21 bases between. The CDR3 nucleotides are TGTGCCAGTAGCACCGGGGAGGGTAACGTTCAGCCCCAGCATTTT. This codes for CASSTGEGNVQPQHF.

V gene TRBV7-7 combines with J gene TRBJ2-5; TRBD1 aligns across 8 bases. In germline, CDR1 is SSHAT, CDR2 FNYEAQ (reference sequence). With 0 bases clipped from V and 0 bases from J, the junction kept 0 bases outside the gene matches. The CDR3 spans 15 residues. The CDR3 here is CASSLADRDQETQYF. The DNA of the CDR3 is TGTGCCAGCAGCTTAGCGGACAGGGACCAAGAGACCCAGTACTTC.

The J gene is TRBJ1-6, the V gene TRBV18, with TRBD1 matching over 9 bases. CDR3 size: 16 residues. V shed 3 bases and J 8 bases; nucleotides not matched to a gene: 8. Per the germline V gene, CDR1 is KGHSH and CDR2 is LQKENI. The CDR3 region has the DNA TGTGCCAGCTCACCTGCGACCGGGACAGGGTATTCACCCCTCCACTTT. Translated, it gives CASSPATGTGYSPLHF.

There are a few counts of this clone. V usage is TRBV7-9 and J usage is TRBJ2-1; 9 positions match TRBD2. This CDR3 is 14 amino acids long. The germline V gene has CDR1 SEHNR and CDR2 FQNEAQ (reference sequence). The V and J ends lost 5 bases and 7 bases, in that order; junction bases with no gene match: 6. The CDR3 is CASSASTSGNEQFF. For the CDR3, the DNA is TGTGCCAGCAGCGCATCGACTAGCGGAAATGAGCAGTTCTTC. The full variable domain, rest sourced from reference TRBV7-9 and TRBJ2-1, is DTGVSQNPRHKITKRGQNVTFRCDPISEHNRLYWYRQTLGQGPEFLTYFQNEAQLEKSRLLSDRFSAERPKGSFSTLEIQRTEQGDSAMYLCASSASTSGNEQFFGPGTRLTVL.

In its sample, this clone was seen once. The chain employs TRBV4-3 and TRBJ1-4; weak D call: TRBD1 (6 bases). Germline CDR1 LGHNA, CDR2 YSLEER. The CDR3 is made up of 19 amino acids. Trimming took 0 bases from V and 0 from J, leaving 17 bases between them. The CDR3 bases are TGCGCCAGCAGCCAAGAGAAGGCAGGGGTCTACTCAACTAATGAAAAACTGTTTTTT. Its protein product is CASSQEKAGVYSTNEKLFF.

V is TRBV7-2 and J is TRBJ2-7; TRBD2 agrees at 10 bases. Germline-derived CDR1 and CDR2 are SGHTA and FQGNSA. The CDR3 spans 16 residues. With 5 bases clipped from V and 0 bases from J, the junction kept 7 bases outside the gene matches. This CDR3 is CASSTWASGSSYEQYF. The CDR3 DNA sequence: TGTGCCAGCAGCACTTGGGCTAGCGGGAGCTCCTACGAGCAGTACTTC.

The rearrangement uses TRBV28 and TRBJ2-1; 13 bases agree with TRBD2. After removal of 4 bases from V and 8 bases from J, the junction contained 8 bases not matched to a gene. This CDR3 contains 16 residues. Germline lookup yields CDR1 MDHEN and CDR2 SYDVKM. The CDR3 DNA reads TGTGCCAGCAGTTACGAACTAGCGGGAGGGCCGGATGAGCAGTTCTTC. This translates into CASSYELAGGPDEQFF.

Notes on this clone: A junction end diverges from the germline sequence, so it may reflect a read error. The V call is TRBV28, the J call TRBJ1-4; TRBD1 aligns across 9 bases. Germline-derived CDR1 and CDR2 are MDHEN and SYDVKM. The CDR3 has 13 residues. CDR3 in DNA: TGTGCCAGCAGTTTGGACCGGGACAGGGTCTTTAATTTT. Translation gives CASSLDRDRVFNF.

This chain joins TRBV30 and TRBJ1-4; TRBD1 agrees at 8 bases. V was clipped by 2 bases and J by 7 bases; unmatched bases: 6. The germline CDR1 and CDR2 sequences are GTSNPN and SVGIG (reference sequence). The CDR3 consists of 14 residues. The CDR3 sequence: CAWSLRTGSEKLFF. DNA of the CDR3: TGTGCCTGGAGTCTCAGGACAGGGTCTGAAAAACTGTTTTTT.

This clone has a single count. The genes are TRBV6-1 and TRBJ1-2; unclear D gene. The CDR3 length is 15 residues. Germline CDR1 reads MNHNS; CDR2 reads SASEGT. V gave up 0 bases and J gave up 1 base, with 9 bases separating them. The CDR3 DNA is TGTGCCAGCAGTGAAGCAGTCGCGTTTAACTATGGCTACACCTTC. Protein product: CASSEAVAFNYGYTF.

CDR3 loop: CAIRTDGDSPLHF. CDR3 sequence (DNA): TGTGCCATACGTACCGACGGAGACTCACCCCTCCACTTT. The chain recombines TRBV6-6 with TRBJ1-6; D gene unclear. The CDR3 covers 13 residues. CDR1 is MNHNY and CDR2 is SVGAGI in the germline V gene (reference sequence). V lost 10 bases, J lost 10 bases, and 17 bases lay in between.

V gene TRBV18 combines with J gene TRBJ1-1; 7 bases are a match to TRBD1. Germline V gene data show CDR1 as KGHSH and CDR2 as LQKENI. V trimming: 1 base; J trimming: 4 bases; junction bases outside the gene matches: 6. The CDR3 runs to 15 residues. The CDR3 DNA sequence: TGTGCCAGCTCACCACAGGGGGCGGTTGGCACTGAAGCTTTCTTT. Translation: CASSPQGAVGTEAFF.

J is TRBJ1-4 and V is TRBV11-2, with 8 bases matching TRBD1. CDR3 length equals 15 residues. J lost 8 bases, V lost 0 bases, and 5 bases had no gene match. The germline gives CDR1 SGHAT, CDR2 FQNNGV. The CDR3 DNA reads TGTGCCAGCAGCTTAGATCAGGGGGCATGGGAAAAACTGTTTTTT. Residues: CASSLDQGAWEKLFF.

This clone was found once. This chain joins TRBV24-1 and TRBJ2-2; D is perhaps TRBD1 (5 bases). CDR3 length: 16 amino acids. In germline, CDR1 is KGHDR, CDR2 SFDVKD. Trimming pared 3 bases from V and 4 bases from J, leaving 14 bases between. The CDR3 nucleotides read TGTGCCACCAGTGATGCACGACAGAGAACCACCGGGGAGCTGTTTTTT. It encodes CATSDARQRTTGELFF.

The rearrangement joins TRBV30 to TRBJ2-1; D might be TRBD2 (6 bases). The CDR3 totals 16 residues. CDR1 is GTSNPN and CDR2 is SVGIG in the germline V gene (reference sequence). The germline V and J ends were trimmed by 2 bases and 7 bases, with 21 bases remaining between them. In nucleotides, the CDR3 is TGTGCCTGGAGTAGGGACTTAGCGGTGGACGGTAATGAGCAGTTCTTC. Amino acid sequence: CAWSRDLAVDGNEQFF.

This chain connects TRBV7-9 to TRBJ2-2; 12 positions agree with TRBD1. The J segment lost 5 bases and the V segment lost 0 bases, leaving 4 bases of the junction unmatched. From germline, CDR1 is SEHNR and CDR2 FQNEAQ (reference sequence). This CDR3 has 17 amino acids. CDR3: CASSLAGTGGSTGELFF. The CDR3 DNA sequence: TGTGCCAGCAGCTTAGCCGGGACAGGGGGCTCGACCGGGGAGCTGTTTTTT. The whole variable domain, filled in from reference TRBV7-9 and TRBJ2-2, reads DTGVSQNPRHKITKRGQNVTFRCDPISEHNRLYWYRQTLGQGPEFLTYFQNEAQLEKSRLLSDRFSAERPKGSFSTLEIQRTEQGDSAMYLCASSLAGTGGSTGELFFGEGSRLTVL.

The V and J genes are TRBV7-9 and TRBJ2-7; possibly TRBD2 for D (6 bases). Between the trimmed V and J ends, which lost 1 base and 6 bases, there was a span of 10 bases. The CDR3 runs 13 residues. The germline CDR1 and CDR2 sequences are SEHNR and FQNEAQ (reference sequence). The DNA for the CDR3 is TGTGCCAGCAGCTTAGGCGGGGCCTCCGAGCAGTACTTC. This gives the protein CASSLGGASEQYF. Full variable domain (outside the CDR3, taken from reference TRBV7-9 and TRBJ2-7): DTGVSQNPRHKITKRGQNVTFRCDPISEHNRLYWYRQTLGQGPEFLTYFQNEAQLEKSRLLSDRFSAERPKGSFSTLEIQRTEQGDSAMYLCASSLGGASEQYFGPGTRLTVT.

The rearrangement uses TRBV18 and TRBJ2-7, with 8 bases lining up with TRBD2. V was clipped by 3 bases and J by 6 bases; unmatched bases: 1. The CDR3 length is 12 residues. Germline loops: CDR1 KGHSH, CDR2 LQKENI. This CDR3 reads CASSPAGGEQYF. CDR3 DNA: TGTGCCAGCTCACCGGCGGGAGGCGAGCAGTACTTC. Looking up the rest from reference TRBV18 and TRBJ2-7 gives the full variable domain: NAGVMQNPRHLVRRRGQEARLRCSPMKGHSHVYWYRQLPEEGLKFMVYLQKENIIDESGMPKERFSAEFPKEGPSILRIQQVVRGDSAAYFCASSPAGGEQYFGPGTRLTVT.

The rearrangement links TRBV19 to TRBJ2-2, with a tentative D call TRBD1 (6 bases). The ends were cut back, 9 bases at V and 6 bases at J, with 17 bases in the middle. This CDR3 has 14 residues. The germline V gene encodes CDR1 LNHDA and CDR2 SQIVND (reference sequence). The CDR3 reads CASQPGTWSGELFF. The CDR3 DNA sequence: TGTGCCAGCCAACCCGGGACATGGTCCGGGGAGCTGTTTTTT.

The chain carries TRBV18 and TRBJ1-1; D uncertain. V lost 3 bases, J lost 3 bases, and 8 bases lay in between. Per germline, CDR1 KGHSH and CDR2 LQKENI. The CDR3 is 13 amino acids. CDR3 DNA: TGTGCCAGCTCACCCCTACCCGACACTGAAGCTTTCTTT. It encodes CASSPLPDTEAFF.

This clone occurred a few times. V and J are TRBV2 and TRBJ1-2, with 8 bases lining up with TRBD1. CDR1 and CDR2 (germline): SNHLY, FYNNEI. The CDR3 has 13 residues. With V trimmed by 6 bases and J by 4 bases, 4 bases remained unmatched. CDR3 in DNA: TGTGCCAGCAGCGGACAGGGAGGCTATGGCTACACCTTC. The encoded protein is CASSGQGGYGYTF.

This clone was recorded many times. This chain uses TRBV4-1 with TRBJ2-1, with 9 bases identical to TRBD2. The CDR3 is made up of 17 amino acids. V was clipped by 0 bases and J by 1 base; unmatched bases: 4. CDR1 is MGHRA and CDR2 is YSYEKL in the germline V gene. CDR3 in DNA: TGCGCCAGCAGCCAAGATAGGACTAGCGTTTCCTACAATGAGCAGTTCTTC. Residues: CASSQDRTSVSYNEQFF.

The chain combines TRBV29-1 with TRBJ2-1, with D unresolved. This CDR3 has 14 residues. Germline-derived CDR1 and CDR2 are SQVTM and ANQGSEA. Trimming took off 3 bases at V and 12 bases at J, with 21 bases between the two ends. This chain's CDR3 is CSVEGSLSELGQFF. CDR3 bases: TGCAGCGTTGAGGGTTCACTATCTGAGTTGGGGCAGTTCTTC.